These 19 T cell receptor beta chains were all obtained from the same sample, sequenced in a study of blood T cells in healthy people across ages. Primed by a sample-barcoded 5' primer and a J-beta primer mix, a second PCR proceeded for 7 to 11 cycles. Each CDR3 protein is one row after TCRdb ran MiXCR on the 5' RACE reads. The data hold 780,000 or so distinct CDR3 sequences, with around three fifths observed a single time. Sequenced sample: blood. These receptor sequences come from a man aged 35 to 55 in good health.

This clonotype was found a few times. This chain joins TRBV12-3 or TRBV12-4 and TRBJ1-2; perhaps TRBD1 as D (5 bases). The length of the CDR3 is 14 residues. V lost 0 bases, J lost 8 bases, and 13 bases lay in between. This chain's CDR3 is CASSLAGTGVGYTF. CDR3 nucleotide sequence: TGTGCCAGCAGTTTAGCGGGGACTGGTGTCGGCTACACCTTC.

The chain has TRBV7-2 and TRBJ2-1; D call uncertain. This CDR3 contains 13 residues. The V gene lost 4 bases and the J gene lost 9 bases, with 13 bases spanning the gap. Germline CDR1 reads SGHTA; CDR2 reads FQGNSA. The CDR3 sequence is CASSSHPGIEQFF. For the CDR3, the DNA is TGTGCCAGCAGCTCCCATCCCGGAATTGAGCAGTTCTTC.

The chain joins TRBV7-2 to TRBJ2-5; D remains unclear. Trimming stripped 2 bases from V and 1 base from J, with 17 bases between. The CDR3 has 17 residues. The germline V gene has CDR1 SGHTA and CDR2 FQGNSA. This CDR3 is CASSLYGVPATQETQYF. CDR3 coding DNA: TGTGCCAGCAGCTTATATGGGGTGCCCGCCACCCAAGAGACCCAGTACTTC. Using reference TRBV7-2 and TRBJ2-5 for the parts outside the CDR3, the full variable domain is GAGVSQSPSNKVTEKGKDVELRCDPISGHTALYWYRQSLGQGLEFLIYFQGNSAPDKSGLPSDRFSAERTGGSVSTLTIQRTQQEDSAVYLCASSLYGVPATQETQYFGPGTRLLVL.

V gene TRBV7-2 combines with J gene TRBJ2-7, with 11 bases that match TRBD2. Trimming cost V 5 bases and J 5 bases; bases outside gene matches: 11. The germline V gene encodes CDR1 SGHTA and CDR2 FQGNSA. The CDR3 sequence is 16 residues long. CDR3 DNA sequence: TGTGCCAGCAGCCGACCACTAGCGGGAGTCGACAACGAGCAGTACTTC. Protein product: CASSRPLAGVDNEQYF.

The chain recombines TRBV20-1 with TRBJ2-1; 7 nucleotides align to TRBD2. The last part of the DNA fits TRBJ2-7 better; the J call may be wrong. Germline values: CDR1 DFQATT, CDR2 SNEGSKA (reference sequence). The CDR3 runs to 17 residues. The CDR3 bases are TGCAGTGCTAGAGATGGGGGAATTGGGCGGGAGAGGTACGAGCAGTACTTC. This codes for CSARDGGIGRERYEQYF.

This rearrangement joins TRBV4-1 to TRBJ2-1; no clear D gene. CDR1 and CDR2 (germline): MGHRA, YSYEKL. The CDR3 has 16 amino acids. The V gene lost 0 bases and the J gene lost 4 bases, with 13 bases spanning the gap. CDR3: CASSQELLIPYNEQFF. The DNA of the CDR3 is TGCGCCAGCAGCCAAGAGCTATTGATTCCGTACAATGAGCAGTTCTTC.

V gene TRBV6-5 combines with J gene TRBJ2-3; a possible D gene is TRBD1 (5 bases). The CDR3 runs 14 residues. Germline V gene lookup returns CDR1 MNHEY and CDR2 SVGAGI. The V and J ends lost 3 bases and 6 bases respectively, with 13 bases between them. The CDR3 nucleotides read TGTGCCAGCAGTTATGGATCGGCAGGGGATACGCAGTATTTT. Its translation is CASSYGSAGDTQYF.

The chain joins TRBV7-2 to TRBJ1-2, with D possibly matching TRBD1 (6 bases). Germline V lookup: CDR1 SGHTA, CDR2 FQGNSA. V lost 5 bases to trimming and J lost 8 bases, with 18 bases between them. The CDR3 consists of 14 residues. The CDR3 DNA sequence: TGTGCCAGCAGCGCCCCCGGGGGCACTACCGGCTACACCTTC. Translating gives CASSAPGGTTGYTF. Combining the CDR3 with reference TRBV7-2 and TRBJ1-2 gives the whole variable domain GAGVSQSPSNKVTEKGKDVELRCDPISGHTALYWYRQSLGQGLEFLIYFQGNSAPDKSGLPSDRFSAERTGGSVSTLTIQRTQQEDSAVYLCASSAPGGTTGYTFGSGTRLTVV.

This CDR3 reads CSVDRDSETQYF. The CDR3 nucleotides read TGCAGCGTTGACAGGGATTCGGAGACCCAGTACTTC. The V and J genes are TRBV29-1 and TRBJ2-7, with D perhaps matching TRBD1 (5 bases). TRBJ2-5 explains the end of the DNA better; the J call may be wrong. From germline, CDR1 is SQVTM and CDR2 ANQGSEA. The CDR3 is 12 residues long.

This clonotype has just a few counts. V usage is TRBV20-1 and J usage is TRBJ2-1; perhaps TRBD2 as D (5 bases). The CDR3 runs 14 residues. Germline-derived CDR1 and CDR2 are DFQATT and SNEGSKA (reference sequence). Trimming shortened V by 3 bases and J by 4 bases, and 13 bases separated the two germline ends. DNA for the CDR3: TGCAGTGCTAGGGGCGACTATCTTTACAATGAGCAGTTCTTC. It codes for CSARGDYLYNEQFF.

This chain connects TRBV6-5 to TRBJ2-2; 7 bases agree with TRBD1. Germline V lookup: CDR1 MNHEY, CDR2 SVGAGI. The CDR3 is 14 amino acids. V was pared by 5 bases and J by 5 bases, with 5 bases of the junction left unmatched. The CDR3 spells CASSRQGKTGELFF. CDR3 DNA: TGTGCCAGCAGTAGACAGGGAAAGACCGGGGAGCTGTTTTTT.

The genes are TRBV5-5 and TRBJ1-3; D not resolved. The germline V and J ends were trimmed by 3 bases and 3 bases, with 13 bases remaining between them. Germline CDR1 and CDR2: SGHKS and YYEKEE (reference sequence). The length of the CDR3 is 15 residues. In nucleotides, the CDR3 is TGTGCCAGCAGCTATAACGTGGCAGTTGGAAACACCATATATTTT. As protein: CASSYNVAVGNTIYF.

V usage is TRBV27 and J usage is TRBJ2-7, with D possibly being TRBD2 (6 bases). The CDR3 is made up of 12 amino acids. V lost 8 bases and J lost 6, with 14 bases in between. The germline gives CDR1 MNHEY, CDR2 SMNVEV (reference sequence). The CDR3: CASGRYGGEQYF. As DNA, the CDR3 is TGTGCCAGCGGGCGCTACGGGGGCGAGCAGTACTTC.

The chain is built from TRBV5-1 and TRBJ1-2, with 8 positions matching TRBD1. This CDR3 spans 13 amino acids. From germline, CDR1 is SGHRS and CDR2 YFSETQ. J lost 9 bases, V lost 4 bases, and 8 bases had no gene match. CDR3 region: CASSAGQGRSYTF. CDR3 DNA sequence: TGCGCCAGCAGCGCCGGACAGGGAAGGAGCTACACCTTC.

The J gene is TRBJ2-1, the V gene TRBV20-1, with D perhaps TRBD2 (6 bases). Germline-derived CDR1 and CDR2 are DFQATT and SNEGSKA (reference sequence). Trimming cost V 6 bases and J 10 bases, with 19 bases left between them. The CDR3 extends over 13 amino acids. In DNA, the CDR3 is TGCAGTGCCCCCAAGGCGGGACGTCCGGAGCAGTTCTTC. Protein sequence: CSAPKAGRPEQFF.

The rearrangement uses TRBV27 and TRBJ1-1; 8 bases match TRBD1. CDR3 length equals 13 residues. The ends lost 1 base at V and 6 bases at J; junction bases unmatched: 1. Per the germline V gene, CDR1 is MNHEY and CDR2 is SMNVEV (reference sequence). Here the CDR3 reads CASSLYRGAEAFF. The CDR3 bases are TGTGCCAGCAGTTTATACAGGGGGGCTGAAGCTTTCTTT.

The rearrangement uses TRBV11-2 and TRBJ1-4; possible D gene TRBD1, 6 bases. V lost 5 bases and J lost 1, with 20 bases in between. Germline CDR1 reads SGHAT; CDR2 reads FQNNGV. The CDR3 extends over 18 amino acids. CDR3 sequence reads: CASSLSLGGLGTNEKLFF. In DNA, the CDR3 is TGTGCCAGCAGCCTCTCCCTGGGGGGGCTTGGAACTAATGAAAAACTGTTTTTT.

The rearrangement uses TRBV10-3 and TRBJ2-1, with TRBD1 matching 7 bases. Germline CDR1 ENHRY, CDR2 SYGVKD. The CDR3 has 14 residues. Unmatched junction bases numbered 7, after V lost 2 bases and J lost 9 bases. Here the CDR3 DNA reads TGTGCCATCAGTGAGATTGACAGGGTCAGTGAGCAGTTCTTC. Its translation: CAISEIDRVSEQFF.

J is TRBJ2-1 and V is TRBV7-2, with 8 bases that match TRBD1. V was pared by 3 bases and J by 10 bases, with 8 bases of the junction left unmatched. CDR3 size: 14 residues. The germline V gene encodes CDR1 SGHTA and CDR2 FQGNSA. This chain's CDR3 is CASSLDRVREEQFF. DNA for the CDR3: TGTGCCAGCAGCTTGGACAGGGTTCGGGAAGAGCAGTTCTTC. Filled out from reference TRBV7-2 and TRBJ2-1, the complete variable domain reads GAGVSQSPSNKVTEKGKDVELRCDPISGHTALYWYRQSLGQGLEFLIYFQGNSAPDKSGLPSDRFSAERTGGSVSTLTIQRTQQEDSAVYLCASSLDRVREEQFFGPGTRLTVL.